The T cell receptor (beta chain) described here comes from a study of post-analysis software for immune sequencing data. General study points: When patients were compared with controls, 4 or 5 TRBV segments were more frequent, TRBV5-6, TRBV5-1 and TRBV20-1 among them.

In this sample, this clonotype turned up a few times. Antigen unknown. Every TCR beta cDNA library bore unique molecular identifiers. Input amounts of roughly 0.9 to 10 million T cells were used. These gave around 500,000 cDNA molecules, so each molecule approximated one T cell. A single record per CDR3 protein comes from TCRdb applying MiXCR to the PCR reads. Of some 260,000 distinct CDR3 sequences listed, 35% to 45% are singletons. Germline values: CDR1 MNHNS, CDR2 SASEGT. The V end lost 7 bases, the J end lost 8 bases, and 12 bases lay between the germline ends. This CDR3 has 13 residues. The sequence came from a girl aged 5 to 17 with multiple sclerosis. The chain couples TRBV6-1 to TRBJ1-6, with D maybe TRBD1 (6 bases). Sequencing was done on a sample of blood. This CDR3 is CASNRQADSPLHF. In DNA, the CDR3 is TGTGCCAGCAATAGACAGGCGGATTCACCCCTCCACTTT.